The 9 T cell receptor beta chains presented below share a single source sample, sequenced in a study of cytomegalovirus exposure and HLA in healthy donors. The PCR contained 60 Vbeta and 13 Jbeta primers. Assay: immunoSEQ multiplex PCR; the TCRdb copy retains only in-frame clones and omits some. The sample includes around 120,000 clones, around 73% seen only once; the top ten take 8.2%. Input material: PBMCs. The receptors originated from a middle-aged woman in good health and CMV-seropositive.

This rearrangement joins TRBV4-3 to TRBJ1-1; D might be TRBD1 (5 bases). This CDR3 is built from 16 residues. Per the germline V gene, CDR1 is LGHNA and CDR2 is YSLEER. Deletions cut 5 bases from V and 0 bases from J, with 16 bases between. The CDR3 loop reads CASSEIWGDLNTEAFF. The DNA for the CDR3 is TGCGCCAGCAGCGAGATTTGGGGGGACCTGAACACTGAAGCTTTCTTT.

The chain couples TRBV5-4 to TRBJ1-2, with TRBD1 matching over 7 bases. The trim removed 0 bases at V and 8 bases at J, leaving 4 bases unmatched. Germline CDR1 SGHNT, CDR2 YYREEE (reference sequence). The CDR3 is made up of 13 amino acids. CDR3: CASSLAGGSGYTF. CDR3 nucleotide sequence: TGTGCCAGCAGCTTGGCAGGGGGGAGCGGCTACACCTTC.

The rearrangement uses TRBV5-1 and TRBJ2-5; 7 nucleotides align to TRBD1. Per germline, CDR1 SGHRS and CDR2 YFSETQ. The CDR3 covers 13 residues. V gave up 3 bases and J gave up 4 bases; unmatched junction bases: 3. The CDR3 loop is CASSSRGRETQYF. The DNA of the CDR3 is TGCGCCAGCAGCTCCAGGGGGAGAGAGACCCAGTACTTC.

The rearrangement joins TRBV14 to TRBJ2-1; no clear D gene. Germline CDR1 SGHDN, CDR2 FVKESK. Trimming took 1 base from V and 9 from J, leaving 4 bases between them. The CDR3 is 11 residues long. Here the CDR3 DNA reads TGTGCCAGCAGCCAAGTCCGTGAGCAGTTCTTC. Its translation: CASSQVREQFF.

The chain combines TRBV2 with TRBJ2-3; 9 bases are a match to TRBD2. The CDR3 loop spans 15 amino acids. The V and J ends lost 4 bases and 4 bases, in that order; junction bases with no gene match: 6. Germline assignment: CDR1 SNHLY and CDR2 FYNNEI. The CDR3 here is CASSVERGVSDTQYF. CDR3 bases: TGTGCCAGCAGTGTGGAGCGGGGGGTTTCAGATACGCAGTATTTT.

The chain is built from TRBV6-5 and TRBJ2-7; TRBD1 might be the D (5 bases). V was shortened by 4 bases and J by 3 bases, with 10 bases between the two germline ends. CDR3 size: 13 residues. From germline, CDR1 is MNHEY and CDR2 SVGAGI. CDR3 in amino acids: CASSSNTGYEQYF. The CDR3 DNA reads TGTGCCAGCAGTTCGAATACAGGCTACGAGCAGTACTTC.

This chain uses TRBV7-3 with TRBJ2-1; D remains unclear. The CDR3 is 13 amino acids. Trimming removed 3 bases from V and 5 bases from J, with 8 bases in between. Germline values: CDR1 SGHTA, CDR2 FQGTGA. The CDR3 bases are TGTGCCAGCAGCTTGGGCGCTGACAATGAGCAGTTCTTC. Translated: CASSLGADNEQFF.

The chain is built from TRBV4-2 and TRBJ2-6; no definite D call. Trimming shortened V by 0 bases and J by 0 bases, and 9 bases separated the two germline ends. Germline CDR1 is LGHNA and CDR2 is YNFKEQ. The CDR3 sequence is 17 residues long. CDR3 bases: TGTGCCAGCAGCCAAGACCGCGATAGCTCTGGGGCCAACGTCCTGACTTTC. Translation gives CASSQDRDSSGANVLTF.

This rearrangement joins TRBV5-1 to TRBJ1-2; D perhaps matches TRBD1 (5 bases). The CDR3 is 15 amino acids. Germline CDR1 and CDR2: SGHRS and YFSETQ. Trimming shortened V by 0 bases and J by 2 bases, and 11 bases separated the two germline ends. CDR3 loop: CASSLDSDRNYGYTF. The CDR3 DNA sequence: TGCGCCAGCAGCTTGGACTCCGACAGAAACTATGGCTACACCTTC.